These T cell receptor beta chains were read from a single sample in a study of human T cells and chemical hapten exposure. TCRdb fed the RACE reads into MiXCR, producing one record per CDR3 protein. The sample has around 80,000 distinct CDR3 sequences; around 8.7% are singletons. Source material: whole blood. These receptors all stem from a male donor in good health. Some clones in this sample may be carry-over from other donors' samples. Both conserved end residues are part of each CDR3. D genes are given only for firm matches. Clone size appears in some rows only: once, few, many, or a class for an expanded clone.

TRBJ2-3 | - | 14 | TRBV4-3 | - | CASSQAGLVDTQYF | TGCGCCAGCAGCCAAGCCGGGTTGGTAGATACGCAGTATTTT
TRBJ2-1 | TRBD2 | 15 | TRBV12-3/TRBV12-4 | few | CASSFPTSGNNEQFF | TGTGCCAGCAGTTTCCCGACTAGCGGAAACAATGAGCAGTTCTTC
TRBJ2-1 | - | 15 | TRBV20-1 | - | CSALVAESSYNEQFF | TGCAGTGCACTAGTCGCGGAGAGCTCCTACAATGAGCAGTTCTTC
TRBJ2-1 | TRBD2 | 13 | TRBV5-1 | many | CASSMAGEVEQFF | TGCGCCAGCAGCATGGCGGGAGAGGTTGAGCAGTTCTTC
TRBJ1-3 | TRBD1 | 16 | TRBV29-1 | many | CSVGTGGEGSGNTIYF | TGCAGCGTGGGGACAGGGGGTGAGGGCTCTGGAAACACCATATATTTT
TRBJ2-5 | - | 18 | TRBV7-2 | many | CASSLDTGGDFTIETQYF | TGTGCCAGCAGCTTAGACACTGGGGGCGATTTCACAATTGAGACCCAGTACTTC
TRBJ1-2 | - | 15 | TRBV10-2 | few | CASSADSIRNYGYTF | TGCGCCAGCAGTGCAGACTCAATAAGGAACTATGGCTACACCTTC
TRBJ2-3 | - | 15 | TRBV14 | few | CASSQRSPFTDTQYF | TGTGCCAGCAGCCAAAGGTCCCCATTCACAGATACGCAGTATTTT
TRBJ2-7 | - | 12 | TRBV30 | - | CAWSEQGYEQYF | TGTGCCTGGAGTGAACAGGGCTACGAGCAGTACTTC
TRBJ2-7 | TRBD1 | 16 | TRBV4-1 | few | CASSQEELTGTYEQYF | TGCGCCAGCAGCCAAGAAGAACTGACAGGGACCTACGAGCAGTACTTC